The clone carrying this T cell receptor (beta chain) is a singleton in its sample. The sample belongs to a study of tumor-infiltrating lymphocytes in primary liver carcinoma. The authors made TCR beta cDNA from around 500 ng total RNA with a constant-region primer. A slightly modified ARM-PCR protocol with three nested multiplex PCR rounds produced these TCR beta libraries. PCR rounds one and two used TRBV1-TRBV30 forward primers with a C-beta reverse primer for approximately 10 cycles each. Each CDR3 protein is one row after TCRdb ran MiXCR on the multiplex PCR reads. This sample has roughly 180,000 distinct CDR3 sequences; 60% occur once, and the top ten carry approximately 70%. V was clipped by 11 bases and J by 15 bases; unmatched bases: 13. The length of the CDR3 is 11 residues. RNA isolated from unsorted whole blood supplied the blood RNA, with germline DNA also extracted.

This sequence originates from a middle-aged man with primary liver carcinoma and hepatitis B virus infection. What was sequenced was peripheral blood. This rearrangement joins TRBV12-3 or TRBV12-4 to TRBJ2-1; 7 nucleotides align to TRBD2. CDR3 sequence: CAGGTSGITFF. The CDR3, as DNA: TGTGCCGGCGGAACGAGCGGGATTACGTTCTTC.